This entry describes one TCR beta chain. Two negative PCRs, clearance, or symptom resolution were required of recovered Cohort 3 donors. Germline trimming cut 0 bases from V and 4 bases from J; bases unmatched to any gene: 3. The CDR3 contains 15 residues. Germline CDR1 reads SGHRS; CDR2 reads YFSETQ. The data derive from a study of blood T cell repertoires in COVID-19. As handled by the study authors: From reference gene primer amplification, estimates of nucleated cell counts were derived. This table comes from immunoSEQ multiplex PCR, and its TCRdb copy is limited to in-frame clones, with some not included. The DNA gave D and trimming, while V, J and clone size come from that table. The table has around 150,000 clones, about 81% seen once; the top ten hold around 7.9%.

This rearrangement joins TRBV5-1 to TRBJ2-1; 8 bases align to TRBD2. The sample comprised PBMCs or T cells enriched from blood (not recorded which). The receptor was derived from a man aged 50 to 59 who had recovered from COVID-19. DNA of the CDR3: TGCGCCAGCAGCTTGGTTAGCGGGGAATACAATGAGCAGTTCTTC. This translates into CASSLVSGEYNEQFF.